The 5 T cell receptor beta chains below were found in one sample sequenced in a study of somatic mutations in cytotoxic T cells in rheumatoid arthritis (dated by TCRdb to the late 2010s). Library prep was done by the immunoSEQ multiplex PCR assay. TCRdb's version of the immuneACCESS table is confined to in-frame rearrangements and falls short of the full clone set. An unresolved V gene accounts for under half of the shortfall where checked; the remainder is of unknown origin. The sample records more than 9,000 clones, about 90% of which are singletons. Together, the top ten hold 11% to 15% of the sample. The material sequenced was CD8+ T cells sorted from blood. The receptors shown here come from a young woman with rheumatoid arthritis.

The genes are TRBV27 and TRBJ1-5, with a tentative D call TRBD1 (5 bases). The V gene lost 5 bases and the J gene lost 1 base, with 12 bases spanning the gap. Per germline, CDR1 MNHEY and CDR2 SMNVEV (reference sequence). The CDR3 length is 15 residues. DNA for the CDR3: TGTGCCAGCAGTCTGGGACTGCCGAGCAATCAGCCCCAGCATTTT. Protein product: CASSLGLPSNQPQHF.

J is TRBJ2-7 and V is TRBV19; TRBD2 matches at 10 bases. This CDR3 region has 17 residues. With 2 bases clipped from V and 2 bases from J, the junction kept 9 bases outside the gene matches. CDR1 is LNHDA and CDR2 is SQIVND in the germline V gene (reference sequence). As DNA, the CDR3 is TGTGCCAGTAGTATAAGGCTACCCAGCGGGAGGGCCTACGAGCAGTACTTC. The encoded protein is CASSIRLPSGRAYEQYF. Full variable domain (rest looked up from reference TRBV19 and TRBJ2-7): DGGITQSPKYLFRKEGQNVTLSCEQNLNHDAMYWYRQDPGQGLRLIYYSQIVNDFQKGDIAEGYSVSREKKESFPLTVTSAQKNPTAFYLCASSIRLPSGRAYEQYFGPGTRLTVT.

The V and J genes are TRBV19 and TRBJ2-3; TRBD1 aligns across 10 bases. With 6 bases clipped from V and 3 bases from J, the junction kept 3 bases outside the gene matches. CDR1 is LNHDA, CDR2 SQIVND, per germline (reference sequence). The CDR3 has 14 amino acids. In DNA, the CDR3 is TGTGCCAGTAGCTGGACAGGGGGAACAGATACGCAGTATTTT. This sequence encodes CASSWTGGTDTQYF. Looking up the rest from reference TRBV19 and TRBJ2-3 gives the full variable domain: DGGITQSPKYLFRKEGQNVTLSCEQNLNHDAMYWYRQDPGQGLRLIYYSQIVNDFQKGDIAEGYSVSREKKESFPLTVTSAQKNPTAFYLCASSWTGGTDTQYFGPGTRLTVL.

The chain combines TRBV27 with TRBJ2-1, with no clear D. Trimming removed 5 bases at V and 4 bases at J, with 12 bases between. Germline values: CDR1 MNHEY, CDR2 SMNVEV (reference sequence). The CDR3 is 14 amino acids. In DNA form, the CDR3 reads TGTGCCAGCAGTCCCGCCGGTGTATACAATGAGCAGTTCTTC. This codes for CASSPAGVYNEQFF.

J is TRBJ1-1 and V is TRBV11-2, with D possibly being TRBD1 (5 bases). Germline loops: CDR1 SGHAT, CDR2 FQNNGV. The V end lost 6 bases, the J end lost 0 bases, and 17 bases lay between the germline ends. The CDR3 has 16 amino acids. The CDR3 sequence: CASRPLGGVVNTEAFF. In DNA, the CDR3 is TGTGCCAGCAGGCCTTTGGGGGGAGTGGTGAACACTGAAGCTTTCTTT. The variable domain in full, completed from reference TRBV11-2 and TRBJ1-1, reads EAGVAQSPRYKIIEKRQSVAFWCNPISGHATLYWYQQILGQGPKLLIQFQNNGVVDDSQLPKDRFSAERLKGVDSTLKIQPAKLEDSAVYLCASRPLGGVVNTEAFFGQGTRLTVV.